The entry below gives a single T cell receptor beta chain sequence along with its context. An assay was performed, and its level was deep. The repertoire was sequenced with immunoSEQ multiplex PCR; TCRdb's copy has only in-frame clones and lacks some. Of around 2.1 million clones detected, approximately 94% appear once; the ten largest clones hold about 1.5%. These data are taken from a study of shared clonotypes between healthy human individuals. Study overall: Per donor, CD8 memory used one plate, CD8 naive used two, CD4 memory used three and CD4 naive used three.

Germline-derived CDR1 and CDR2 are SNHLY and FYNNEI. With 1 base clipped from V and 4 bases from J, the junction kept 7 bases outside the gene matches. The CDR3 sequence is 15 residues long. Only CD45RO-negative cells positively selected for CCR7 counted as naive CD8 cells, so terminally differentiated effector memory CD45RA+ cells were excluded. The chain combines TRBV2 with TRBJ2-7; 7 nucleotides agree with TRBD2. The material sequenced was naive CD8+ T cells from PBMCs. This clonotype originated in a man aged 18 to 35 in good health. Some clones in this sample may be carry-over from other donors' samples. CDR3: CASSEDGGSPYEQYF. The CDR3, as DNA: TGTGCCAGCAGTGAAGACGGCGGGAGCCCGTACGAGCAGTACTTC.